Following are 8 T cell receptor beta chains from one sample sequenced in a study of beta chain features in type 1 diabetes. Overall study results and limits: The study found moderately but significantly shorter TCRB CDR3s in all four CD4+ subsets of Type 1 diabetes patients.

Their antigens remain unidentified. What was sequenced were expressed TCRB transcripts, since all of the isolated RNA had been reverse transcribed. This table comes from immunoSEQ multiplex PCR, and its TCRdb copy is limited to in-frame clones, with some not included. The sample yields approximately 250,000 clones, approximately 25% seen once. The sequencing input was naive CD4+ T cells from blood. Source of these receptors: a woman younger than 45 with type 1 diabetes.

This chain uses TRBV15 with TRBJ1-2; 7 nucleotides line up with TRBD1. CDR1 and CDR2 from the germline V gene are LNHNV and YYDKDF (reference sequence). J was trimmed by 4 bases and V by 6 bases; bases with no gene match: 5. This CDR3 comprises 13 residues. DNA of the CDR3: TGTGCCACCAGAGGAACAGGGGCCTATGGCTACACCTTC. Its translation: CATRGTGAYGYTF.

The chain links TRBV27 to TRBJ2-3; 8 bases align to TRBD2. The V and J ends lost 6 bases and 0 bases, in that order; junction bases with no gene match: 5. The V gene's germline CDR1 is MNHEY and CDR2 SMNVEV (reference sequence). The CDR3 sequence is 15 residues long. The CDR3 spells CASSQTSGSTDTQYF. The CDR3 coding sequence is TGTGCCAGCAGCCAAACTAGCGGTAGCACAGATACGCAGTATTTT.

This chain connects TRBV11-2 to TRBJ1-2, with D possibly matching TRBD1 (5 bases). Trimming stripped 2 bases from V and 4 bases from J, with 17 bases between. Germline V lookup: CDR1 SGHAT, CDR2 FQNNGV. The length of the CDR3 is 16 residues. CDR3 DNA: TGTGCCAGCAGCTTAATATCGCGGGGCTGGAGCTATGGCTACACCTTC. Translating it yields CASSLISRGWSYGYTF.

The chain recombines TRBV9 with TRBJ2-5, with D perhaps matching TRBD2 (5 bases). The CDR3 is made up of 12 amino acids. Trimming cost V 0 bases and J 9 bases, with 9 bases left between them. Germline V gene data show CDR1 as SGDLS and CDR2 as YYNGEE. CDR3 nucleotides: TGTGCCAGCAGCGTAGGGGCCGGGGCCCAGTACTTC. This translates into CASSVGAGAQYF.

The V and J genes are TRBV29-1 and TRBJ1-1, with D uncertain. Germline lookup yields CDR1 SQVTM and CDR2 ANQGSEA. CDR3 size: 12 residues. Trimming pared 5 bases from V and 3 bases from J, leaving 10 bases between. The CDR3 loop is CSVWEIDTEAFF. The CDR3 DNA is TGCAGCGTTTGGGAGATAGACACTGAAGCTTTCTTT. Drawing the rest from reference TRBV29-1 and TRBJ1-1, the complete variable domain is SAVISQKPSRDICQRGTSLTIQCQVDSQVTMMFWYRQQPGQSLTLIATANQGSEATYESGFVIDKFPISRPNLTFSTLTVSNMSPEDSSIYLCSVWEIDTEAFFGQGTRLTVV.

This clone was counted only a few times. The genes are TRBV5-1 and TRBJ2-1; TRBD1 is a possible D gene (5 bases). Trimming removed 0 bases from V and 7 bases from J, with 5 bases in between. Germline V gene lookup returns CDR1 SGHRS and CDR2 YFSETQ. This CDR3 has 12 amino acids. CDR3 in amino acids: CASSLEGNEQFF. The DNA for the CDR3 is TGCGCCAGCAGCTTGGAGGGGAATGAGCAGTTCTTC. The whole variable domain, remainder taken from reference TRBV5-1 and TRBJ2-1, is KAGVTQTPRYLIKTRGQQVTLSCSPISGHRSVSWYQQTPGQGLQFLFEYFSETQRNKGNFPGRFSGRQFSNSRSEMNVSTLELGDSALYLCASSLEGNEQFFGPGTRLTVL.

This chain connects TRBV30 to TRBJ1-3; D is ambiguous. Trimming removed 4 bases from V and 0 bases from J, with 7 bases in between. Per the germline V gene, CDR1 is GTSNPN and CDR2 is SVGIG (reference sequence). This CDR3 region has 13 residues. The CDR3 sequence is CAWTAASGNTIYF. CDR3 sequence (DNA): TGTGCCTGGACGGCGGCCTCTGGAAACACCATATATTTT.

About this clone itself: This sample also contains other DNA sequences that code for the same CDR3. The chain employs TRBV7-2 and TRBJ2-7; 10 positions match TRBD2. Germline assignment: CDR1 SGHTA and CDR2 FQGNSA. The ends lost 5 bases at V and 4 bases at J; junction bases unmatched: 5. This CDR3 has 14 residues. In nucleotides, the CDR3 is TGTGCCAGCAGCCCAGGACTAGCGGTGTACGAGCAGTACTTC. Translating it yields CASSPGLAVYEQYF.